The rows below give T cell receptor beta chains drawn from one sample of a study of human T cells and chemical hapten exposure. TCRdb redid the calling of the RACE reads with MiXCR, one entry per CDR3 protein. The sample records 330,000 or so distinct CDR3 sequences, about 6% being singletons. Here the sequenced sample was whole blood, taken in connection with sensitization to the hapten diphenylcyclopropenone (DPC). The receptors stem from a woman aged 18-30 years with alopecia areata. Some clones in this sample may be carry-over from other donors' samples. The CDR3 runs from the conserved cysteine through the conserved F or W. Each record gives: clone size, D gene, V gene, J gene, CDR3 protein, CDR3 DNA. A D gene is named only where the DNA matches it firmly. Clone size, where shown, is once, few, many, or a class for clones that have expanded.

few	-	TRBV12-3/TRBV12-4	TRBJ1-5	CASSFGGGLQPQHF	TGTGCCAGCAGTTTCGGGGGGGGCCTTCAGCCCCAGCATTTT
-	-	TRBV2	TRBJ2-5	CASGRALETQYF	TGTGCCAGCGGAAGGGCTTTGGAGACCCAGTACTTC
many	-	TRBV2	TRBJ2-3	CASIYGVRGTDTQYF	TGTGCCAGCATCTACGGGGTGAGGGGGACAGATACGCAGTATTTT
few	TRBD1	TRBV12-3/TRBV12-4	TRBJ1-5	CASSGDRASNQPQHF	TGTGCCAGCAGTGGGGACAGGGCCAGCAATCAGCCCCAGCATTTT
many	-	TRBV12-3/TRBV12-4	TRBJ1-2	CASSRGRELYGYTF	TGTGCCAGCAGCCGGGGACGGGAATTGTATGGCTACACCTTC
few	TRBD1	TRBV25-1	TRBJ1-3	CASSEGDRGQNTIYF	TGTGCCAGCAGTGAGGGAGACAGGGGGCAAAACACCATATATTTT
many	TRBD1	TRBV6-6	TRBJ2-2	CASSYRTGSVTGELFF	TGTGCCAGCAGTTACCGGACAGGAAGCGTTACCGGGGAGCTGTTTTTT
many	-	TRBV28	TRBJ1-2	CASSTSTGYYGYTF	-
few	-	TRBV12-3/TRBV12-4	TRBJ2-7	CASSFGGASSYEQYF	TGTGCCAGCAGTTTTGGGGGGGCCAGCTCCTACGAGCAGTACTTC
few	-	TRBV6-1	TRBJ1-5	CASSAAQVNQPQHF	TGTGCCAGCAGTGCTGCACAGGTCAATCAGCCCCAGCATTTT
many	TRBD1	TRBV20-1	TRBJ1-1	CSMGQLEAFF	TGCAGTATGGGACAGCTAGAAGCTTTCTTT
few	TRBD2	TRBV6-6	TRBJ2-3	CASSYWLAGDTQYF	TGTGCCAGCAGTTATTGGCTAGCGGGGGATACGCAGTATTTT
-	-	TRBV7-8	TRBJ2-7	CASSPGQRYEQYF	TGTGCCAGCAGCCCCGGACAGAGGTACGAGCAGTACTTC
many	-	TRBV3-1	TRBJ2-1	CASSQFGGPHNEQFF	TGTGCCAGCAGCCAGTTCGGGGGGCCACACAATGAGCAGTTCTTC
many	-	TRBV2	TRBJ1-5	CASSETDQPQHF	TGTGCCAGCAGTGAAACGGATCAGCCCCAGCATTTT
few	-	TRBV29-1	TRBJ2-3	CSVVIVNTQYF	TGCAGCGTCGTCATCGTGAATACGCAGTATTTT
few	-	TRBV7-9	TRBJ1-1	CASSLTAYAEAFF	TGTGCCAGCAGCTTAACAGCTTACGCTGAAGCTTTCTTT
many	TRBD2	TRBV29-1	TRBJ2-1	CSVVGDPGPGGNEQFF	TGCAGCGTTGTAGGGGACCCAGGCCCGGGAGGCAATGAGCAGTTCTTC
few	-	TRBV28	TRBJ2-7	CATTARTDSYEQYF	TGTGCCACTACCGCTAGGACAGACTCCTACGAGCAGTACTTC
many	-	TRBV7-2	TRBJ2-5	CASSISQETQYF	TGTGCCAGCAGCATTAGTCAAGAGACCCAGTACTTC
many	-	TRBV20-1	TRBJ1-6	CSAGGGSPLHF	TGCAGTGCTGGGGGGGGCTCACCCCTCCACTTT
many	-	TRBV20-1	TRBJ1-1	CSARLSDTEAFF	TGCAGTGCTAGATTGTCGGACACTGAAGCTTTCTTT
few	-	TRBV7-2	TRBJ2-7	CASSSRWQTYEQYF	TGTGCCAGCAGCTCTAGGTGGCAGACCTACGAGCAGTACTTC
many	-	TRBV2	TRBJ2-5	CASSEDARFTETQYF	TGTGCCAGCAGTGAAGACGCCAGATTCACGGAGACCCAGTACTTC
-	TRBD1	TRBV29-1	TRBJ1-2	CSGIRDRAIYGYTF	TGCAGCGGGATCCGGGACAGAGCTATCTATGGCTACACCTTC
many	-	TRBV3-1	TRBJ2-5	CASSQDSSEETQYF	TGTGCCAGCAGCCAAGATTCTAGCGAAGAGACCCAGTACTTC
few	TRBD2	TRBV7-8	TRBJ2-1	CASSLYGTSGYNEQFF	TGTGCCAGCAGCTTATACGGGACTAGCGGATACAATGAGCAGTTCTTC
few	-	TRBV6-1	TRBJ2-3	CASRPPTDTQYF	TGTGCCAGCAGACCCCCCACAGATACGCAGTATTTT
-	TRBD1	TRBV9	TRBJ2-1	CASCRGSSYNEQFF	TGTGCCAGCTGCAGGGGGAGCTCCTACAATGAGCAGTTCTTC
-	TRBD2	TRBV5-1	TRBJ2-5	CASSLGTSGGAGETQYF	TGCGCCAGCAGCTTAGGGACTAGCGGGGGGGCCGGCGAGACCCAGTACTTC
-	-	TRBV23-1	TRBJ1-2	CASSQPGPINYGYTF	TGCGCCAGCAGTCAACCGGGGCCGATTAACTATGGCTACACCTTC
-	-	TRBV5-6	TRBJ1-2	CASSLGGRIYGYTF	TGTGCCAGCAGCTTGGGAGGACGGATATATGGCTACACCTTC
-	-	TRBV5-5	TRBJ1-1	CASSLPGLMNTEAFF	TGTGCCAGCAGTCTCCCAGGGCTCATGAACACTGAAGCTTTCTTT
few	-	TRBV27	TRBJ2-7	CASSSGAGGLYEQYF	TGTGCCAGCAGTTCGGGGGCAGGGGGGTTATACGAGCAGTACTTC
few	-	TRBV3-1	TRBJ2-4	CASSQAGLGAGAQYF	TGTGCCAGCAGCCAAGCGGGACTGGGAGCAGGGGCTCAGTACTTC
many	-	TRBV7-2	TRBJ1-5	CASSLQGGSNQPQHF	TGTGCCAGCAGTCTACAGGGTGGTAGCAATCAGCCCCAGCATTTT
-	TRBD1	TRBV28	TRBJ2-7	CASSQARQGRVNEQYF	TGTGCCAGCAGTCAAGCCAGACAGGGCCGGGTTAACGAGCAGTACTTC
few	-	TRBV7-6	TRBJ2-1	CASSPGAYSYNEQFF	TGTGCCAGCAGCCCCGGGGCTTACTCCTACAATGAGCAGTTCTTC
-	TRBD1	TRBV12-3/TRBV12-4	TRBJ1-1	CASSLGRGTGLTEAFF	TGTGCCAGCAGTTTAGGCCGGGGGACAGGGTTAACTGAAGCTTTCTTT
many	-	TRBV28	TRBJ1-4	CASRGGESNEKLFF	TGTGCCAGCAGAGGCGGTGAATCTAATGAAAAACTGTTTTTT
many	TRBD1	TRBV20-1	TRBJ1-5	CSATGTGNQPQHF	TGCAGTGCTACCGGGACAGGGAATCAGCCCCAGCATTTT
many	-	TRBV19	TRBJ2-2	CATQVGIYTGELFF	TGTGCCACCCAGGTGGGGATTTACACCGGGGAGCTGTTTTTT
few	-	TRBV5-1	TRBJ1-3	CASSLGRSGNTIYF	TGCGCCAGCAGCTTAGGACGCTCTGGAAACACCATATATTTT
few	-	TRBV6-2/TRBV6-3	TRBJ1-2	CASRLTGFIYGYTF	TGTGCCAGCAGGTTGACAGGATTCATCTATGGCTACACCTTC
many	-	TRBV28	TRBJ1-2	CASSRGSYGYTF	TGTGCCAGCAGCCGGGGTTCCTATGGCTACACCTTC
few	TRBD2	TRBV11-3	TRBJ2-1	CASSLSGGNYEQFF	TGTGCCAGCAGCCTCAGCGGGGGGAATTATGAGCAGTTCTTC
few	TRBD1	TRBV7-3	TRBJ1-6	CASSLDSGGFSPLHF	TGTGCCAGCAGCTTAGATTCAGGGGGTTTTTCACCCCTCCACTTT
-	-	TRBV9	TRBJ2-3	CASSEAAGPPDTQYF	TGTGCCAGCAGCGAAGCGGCAGGGCCCCCAGATACGCAGTATTTT
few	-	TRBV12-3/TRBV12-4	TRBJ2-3	CASRGLPDTQYF	TGTGCCAGCCGGGGCCTCCCGGATACGCAGTATTTT
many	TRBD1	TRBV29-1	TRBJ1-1	CSVGRGTGEAFF	TGCAGCGTTGGGAGGGGGACAGGTGAAGCTTTCTTT
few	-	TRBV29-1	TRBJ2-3	CSVASGAWTDTQYF	TGCAGCGTGGCTTCGGGGGCTTGGACAGATACGCAGTATTTT
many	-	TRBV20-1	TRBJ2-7	CSARGDIRGEQYF	TGCAGTGCTAGAGGCGACATCCGTGGGGAGCAGTACTTC
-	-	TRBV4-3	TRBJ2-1	CTSSYWAMGTNEQFF	TGCACCAGCAGCTATTGGGCTATGGGGACCAATGAGCAGTTCTTC
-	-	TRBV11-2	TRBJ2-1	CASSSRDPRTYNEQFF	TGTGCCAGCAGCTCCCGGGACCCTAGGACCTACAATGAGCAGTTCTTC
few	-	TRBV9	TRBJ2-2	CASSPIGTGELFF	TGTGCCAGCAGCCCCATAGGCACCGGGGAGCTGTTTTTT
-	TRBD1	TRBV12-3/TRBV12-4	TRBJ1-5	CASSLDRYSNQPQHF	TGTGCCAGCAGTTTGGACAGGTATAGCAATCAGCCCCAGCATTTT
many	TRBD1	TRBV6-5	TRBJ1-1	CASSRGTGNTEAFF	TGTGCCAGCAGCCGCGGGACAGGGAACACTGAAGCTTTCTTT